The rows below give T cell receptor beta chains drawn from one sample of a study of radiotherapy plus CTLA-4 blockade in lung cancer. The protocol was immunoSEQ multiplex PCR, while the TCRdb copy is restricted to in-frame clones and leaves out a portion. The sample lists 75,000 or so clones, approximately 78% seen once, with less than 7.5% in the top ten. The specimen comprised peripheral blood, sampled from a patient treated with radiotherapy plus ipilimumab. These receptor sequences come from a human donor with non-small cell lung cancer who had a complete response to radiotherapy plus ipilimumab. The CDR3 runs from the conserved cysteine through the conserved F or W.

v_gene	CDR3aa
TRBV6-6	CASRENNSPLHF
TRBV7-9	CASSSGPRTTKNIQYF
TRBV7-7	CASSPEPPGPQRGTQYF
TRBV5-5	CASSPVQVYGYTF
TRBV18	CASSSGQIEQYF
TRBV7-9	CASSLGQGRPEAFF
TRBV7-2	CASSMGTAVYNEQFF
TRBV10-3	CAISVDSVYGYTF
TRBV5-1	CASSLRTESDTQYF
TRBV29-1	CSVEEALNTEAFF
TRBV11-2	CASSLSTDQPQHF